This T cell receptor beta chain originates from a study of shared clonotypes between healthy human individuals. The study, taken as a whole, reports: On the whole, naive subsets had larger estimated richness than memory subsets had.

Investigators divided CD4+ cells into CD45RA+ naive and CD45RA-negative memory subsets. There are 13 residues in the CDR3. Germline lookup yields CDR1 SGHTA and CDR2 FQGTGA. Between the trimmed V and J ends, which lost 2 bases and 8 bases, there was a span of 10 bases. Comment on this clone: Its antigen is still unknown.

It was about 210 ng DNA, tens of thousands of T cell genomes, that sorted-subset replicate PCRs used. Repertoires were generated with immunoSEQ multiplex PCR, while TCRdb's copy carries only in-frame clones and drops some. Of a few million clones listed, about 90% are singletons. The chain is built from TRBV7-3 and TRBJ2-1, with D perhaps TRBD1 or TRBD2 (6 bases each). The sequence was collected from a man between 18 and 35 years old in good health. Some clones in this sample may be carry-over from other donors' samples. The material sequenced was naive CD4+ T cells from PBMCs. Subset described: CD45RA+ positively selected. Here the CDR3 reads CASSLGGGDEQFF. CDR3 sequence (DNA): TGTGCCAGCAGCTTAGGAGGGGGTGATGAGCAGTTCTTC. Together with reference TRBV7-3 and TRBJ2-1, the CDR3 gives the full variable domain: GAGVSQTPSNKVTEKGKYVELRCDPISGHTALYWYRQSLGQGPEFLIYFQGTGAADDSGLPNDRFFAVRPEGSVSTLKIQRTERGDSAVYLCASSLGGGDEQFFGPGTRLTVL.